Listed below are T cell receptor beta chains from one sample, sequenced in a study of long-term antiretroviral therapy in people with HIV. Repertoires were generated with immunoSEQ multiplex PCR, while TCRdb's copy carries only in-frame clones and drops some. The sample has 20,000 to 30,000 clones, roughly 80% seen once. Sequenced here: unsorted PBMCs, sampled 1.1 years before starting antiretroviral therapy. The receptors come from a woman in her 30s with HIV. CDR3s include the opening cysteine and the closing phenylalanine or tryptophan. The D gene is left open where the match is weak. Clone size appears in some rows only: once, few, many, or a class for an expanded clone.

. | TRBJ1-4 | TRBV18 | . | CASSRENLEKLFF | TGTGCCAGCTCACGCGAGAACTTAGAAAAACTGTTTTTT
. | TRBJ1-3 | TRBV27 | . | CASGTAGSGNTIYF | TGTGCCAGCGGAACGGCAGGGTCGGGAAACACCATATATTTT
. | TRBJ2-2 | TRBV4-2 | . | CAGSLEVTTGGELFF | TGTGCCGGGTCCTTGGAGGTAACGACGGGCGGGGAGCTGTTTTTT
. | TRBJ1-5 | TRBV5-1 | TRBD1 | CASSSGQGSQPQHF | TGCGCCAGCAGCTCAGGACAGGGGTCTCAGCCCCAGCATTTT
. | TRBJ2-4 | TRBV7-9 | . | CASSPDLGAEYF | TGTGCCAGCAGCCCCGATTTGGGGGCGGAGTACTTC
. | TRBJ2-7 | TRBV14 | . | CASSQSYEQYF | TGTGCCAGCAGCCAATCCTACGAGCAGTACTTC
. | TRBJ1-4 | TRBV6-1 | . | CASRDHNEKLFF | TGTGCCAGCAGGGACCATAATGAAAAACTGTTTTTT
. | TRBJ2-1 | TRBV10-3 | TRBD1 | CASLTGGGNEQFF | TGTGCCTCCTTGACAGGGGGCGGGAATGAGCAGTTCTTC
. | TRBJ1-1 | TRBV19 | . | CASSIQGIGEAFF | TGTGCCAGTAGTATTCAGGGCATTGGTGAAGCTTTCTTT
. | TRBJ1-3 | TRBV6-1 | . | CASSDRQYSGNTIYF | TGTGCCAGCAGTGACCGACAGTATTCTGGAAACACCATATATTTT
. | TRBJ2-1 | TRBV18 | . | CASSPLSEGRVNEQFF | TGTGCCAGCTCACCACTCTCCGAGGGGCGGGTTAATGAGCAGTTCTTC
. | TRBJ2-5 | TRBV9 | TRBD1 | CASSVDPGQGLQETQYF | TGTGCCAGCAGCGTAGACCCGGGACAGGGGTTACAAGAGACCCAGTACTTC
. | TRBJ1-1 | TRBV5-1 | . | CASSLSGLDTEAFF | TGCGCCAGCAGCTTATCAGGGCTCGACACTGAAGCTTTCTTT
once | TRBJ1-1 | TRBV9 | . | CASSASDGYTEAFF | TGTGCCAGCAGCGCGTCGGATGGTTACACTGAAGCTTTCTTT
. | TRBJ2-1 | TRBV18 | . | CASSPKFEYNEQFF | TGTGCCAGCTCACCTAAATTTGAGTACAATGAGCAGTTCTTC
. | TRBJ1-2 | TRBV6-6 | TRBD1 | CASRKKDRVIYGYTF | TGTGCCAGCAGGAAAAAGGACAGGGTGATCTATGGCTACACCTTC
. | TRBJ2-2 | TRBV19 | . | CASSIDAGATGELFF | TGTGCCAGTAGTATAGATGCGGGGGCCACCGGGGAGCTGTTTTTT
. | TRBJ2-3 | TRBV12-5 | TRBD1 | CASGLVLKGQWGDTQYF | TGTGCTAGTGGTTTGGTACTTAAGGGACAGTGGGGAGATACGCAGTATTTT
. | TRBJ2-3 | TRBV7-8 | . | CASSLGQIPHADTQYF | TGTGCCAGCAGCTTAGGTCAGATCCCCCACGCAGATACGCAGTATTTT
few | TRBJ2-7 | TRBV13 | . | CASSFGWDGSYEQYF | TGTGCCAGCAGCTTCGGTTGGGACGGCTCCTACGAGCAGTACTTC
. | TRBJ2-6 | TRBV29-1 | . | CSVEDRGSGANVLTF | TGCAGCGTTGAAGATAGGGGGTCTGGGGCCAACGTCCTGACTTTC
. | TRBJ2-5 | TRBV5-1 | . | CASSFSETQYF | TGCGCCAGCAGCTTTTCAGAGACCCAGTACTTC
once | TRBJ2-3 | TRBV6-5 | . | CASRDYSDTQYF | TGTGCCAGCAGGGACTATTCAGATACGCAGTATTTT
. | TRBJ1-1 | TRBV6-4 | . | CASSDSDGVGSAFF | TGTGCCAGCAGTGACTCGGACGGGGTCGGGTCGGCTTTCTTT
. | TRBJ1-5 | TRBV19 | TRBD1 | CASNYGGQGHQPQHF | TGTGCCAGTAATTACGGGGGACAGGGGCATCAGCCCCAGCATTTT
. | TRBJ2-5 | TRBV25-1 | TRBD1 | CASSMGDRGRETQYF | TGTGCCAGCAGTATGGGGGACAGGGGTAGAGAGACCCAGTACTTC
. | TRBJ2-2 | TRBV18 | . | CASSPQQSSNTGELFF | TGTGCCAGCTCACCGCAGCAGTCTTCGAACACCGGGGAGCTGTTTTTT
. | TRBJ2-5 | TRBV6-1 | . | CASAGDVFGRTQYF | TGTGCCTCCGCAGGGGACGTGTTCGGCCGGACCCAGTACTTC
once | TRBJ2-1 | TRBV7-9 | TRBD1 | CASSSGQGDLNNEQFF | TGTGCCAGCAGCTCGGGACAGGGGGATTTGAACAATGAGCAGTTCTTC
. | TRBJ1-5 | TRBV27 | . | CASSLIGREGNQPQHF | TGTGCCAGCAGTTTGATTGGCAGGGAAGGCAATCAGCCCCAGCATTTT
. | TRBJ2-5 | TRBV11-2 | TRBD2 | CASSSPLISGDRTQYF | TGTGCCAGCAGCTCACCCCTAATTAGCGGGGATAGGACCCAGTACTTC
. | TRBJ1-5 | TRBV14 | . | CASALWEINSNQPQHF | TGTGCCAGCGCCCTCTGGGAAATTAATAGCAATCAGCCCCAGCATTTT
. | TRBJ2-2 | TRBV7-8 | TRBD2 | CASSSGGTGELFF | TGTGCCAGCAGCTCGGGGGGGACCGGGGAGCTGTTTTTT
. | TRBJ1-2 | TRBV13 | . | CASSSGDRNYGYTF | TGTGCCAGCAGCTCGGGGGACCGTAACTATGGCTACACCTTC
. | TRBJ1-5 | TRBV19 | . | CASSIVDYSNQPQHF | TGTGCCAGTAGTATAGTAGATTATAGCAATCAGCCCCAGCATTTT
. | TRBJ1-1 | TRBV5-5 | . | CASSLAEGVNTEAFF | TGTGCCAGCAGCTTGGCCGAGGGAGTGAACACTGAAGCTTTCTTT
. | TRBJ1-1 | TRBV6-5 | . | CASSLTPQANTEAFF | TGTGCCAGCAGCTTAACACCGCAGGCGAACACTGAAGCTTTCTTT